The 24 T cell receptor beta chains given below trace back to one sample, sequenced in a study of CD8 T cells in ankylosing spondylitis. General study findings and limits: A TCR beta motif made of eight highly homologous variants seemed typical of ankylosing spondylitis blood.

These receptors' antigens are unknown. TCRdb re-called the 5' RACE reads with MiXCR, one entry per CDR3 protein. The sample carries more than 250,000 distinct CDR3 sequences, approximately 8.2% recorded once. Sequenced: blood, either unsorted or a sorted T cell fraction (not recorded which). The receptors shown here come from a male donor with ankylosing spondylitis.

The sample holds many counts of this clonotype. The rearrangement uses TRBV29-1 and TRBJ2-3; D is unresolved. Per germline, CDR1 SQVTM and CDR2 ANQGSEA. V dropped 5 bases and J dropped 0 bases, with 9 bases sitting between them. This CDR3 has 13 residues. CDR3 DNA: TGCAGCGTTCCGGAACGGAGCACAGATACGCAGTATTTT. Its translation: CSVPERSTDTQYF.

This chain uses TRBV18 with TRBJ2-6; D is perhaps TRBD2 (6 bases). Germline V gene data show CDR1 as KGHSH and CDR2 as LQKENI. The CDR3 contains 16 residues. V lost 5 bases and J 2 bases, leaving 13 bases between the germline ends. As DNA, the CDR3 is TGTGCCAGCTCATCCAATTGGGGGGCTGGGGCCAACGTCCTGACTTTC. Encoded protein: CASSSNWGAGANVLTF.

This clonotype was seen more than once but under ten times. V gene TRBV5-1 combines with J gene TRBJ2-7, with no clear D. The germline V and J ends were trimmed by 0 bases and 5 bases, with 6 bases remaining between them. Germline values: CDR1 SGHRS, CDR2 YFSETQ. This CDR3 has 12 amino acids. This chain's CDR3 is CASSLVSDEQYF. CDR3 DNA: TGCGCCAGCAGCTTGGTGTCAGACGAGCAGTACTTC.

V gene TRBV3-1 combines with J gene TRBJ2-7; D ambiguous. The V gene's germline CDR1 is LGHDT and CDR2 YNNKEL (reference sequence). The CDR3 is 14 residues long. Trimming removed 1 base from V and 2 bases from J, with 9 bases in between. The CDR3 is CASSQVGATYEQYF. The CDR3 DNA reads TGTGCCAGCAGCCAAGTTGGCGCGACCTACGAGCAGTACTTC.

This clonotype was recorded a few times. This chain links TRBV12-3 or TRBV12-4 with TRBJ2-7; TRBD2 matches at 8 bases. The CDR3 contains 16 residues. The V segment lost 7 bases and the J segment 7 bases; nucleotides outside the gene matches: 18. CDR3 nucleotides: TGTGCCAGCAAGGAAGAAACTAGCGGACTACTCGGGGAGCAGTACTTC. Protein product: CASKEETSGLLGEQYF.

This clonotype was detected a few times. The chain couples TRBV7-2 to TRBJ2-7; D not certain. V lost 8 bases and J lost 3, with 8 bases in between. This CDR3 has 11 amino acids. Germline V gene sequence: CDR1 SGHTA, CDR2 FQGNSA. Here the CDR3 reads CASAKFYEQYF. CDR3 coding DNA: TGTGCCAGCGCCAAGTTCTACGAGCAGTACTTC.

V and J are TRBV5-1 and TRBJ2-1; D might be TRBD1 or TRBD2, each matching 5 bases. Between the trimmed V and J ends, which lost 0 bases and 5 bases, there was a span of 18 bases. In germline, CDR1 is SGHRS, CDR2 YFSETQ. The CDR3 sequence is 17 residues long. The CDR3 loop is CASSLGFRDGYNNEQFF. The DNA of the CDR3 is TGCGCCAGCAGCTTGGGGTTCCGGGACGGTTATAACAATGAGCAGTTCTTC.

This clonotype has ten or more counts. The rearrangement links TRBV14 to TRBJ2-7; tentatively, D is TRBD1 (6 bases). V lost 5 bases and J lost 6, with 11 bases in between. Germline values: CDR1 SGHDN, CDR2 FVKESK. The CDR3 extends over 12 amino acids. CDR3 sequence (DNA): TGTGCCAGCAGCGAACAGGGAACCGAGCAGTACTTC. Encoded protein: CASSEQGTEQYF.

The V call is TRBV7-9, the J call TRBJ1-4; TRBD1 might be the D (5 bases). Per the germline V gene, CDR1 is SEHNR and CDR2 is FQNEAQ (reference sequence). CDR3 size: 16 residues. V was pared by 4 bases and J by 3 bases, with 15 bases between. The CDR3 reads CASSSQGLAANEKLFF. CDR3 nucleotides: TGTGCCAGCAGCTCCCAGGGCCTGGCGGCTAATGAAAAACTGTTTTTT.

The count of this clonotype is one. A much larger clonotype is one base distant, so this may be a read error. The V gene is TRBV25-1, the J gene TRBJ1-4, with D hard to call. In germline, CDR1 is MGHDK, CDR2 SYGVNS. The CDR3 loop spans 11 amino acids. The CDR3 DNA follows: TGTGCCAGCAGGGCCCATGAAAAACTGTCTTTT. It codes for CASRAHEKLSF. Drawing the rest from reference TRBV25-1 and TRBJ1-4, the complete variable domain is EADIYQTPRYLVIGTGKKITLECSQTMGHDKMYWYQQDPGMELHLIHYSYGVNSTEKGDLSSESTVSRIRTEHFPLTLESARPSHTSQYLCASRAHEKLSFGSGTQLSVL.

This clonotype was detected many times. The genes are TRBV5-1 and TRBJ1-4; perhaps TRBD1 as D (5 bases). Germline CDR1 reads SGHRS; CDR2 reads YFSETQ. The V and J ends lost 5 bases and 6 bases respectively, with 14 bases between them. CDR3 length equals 14 residues. The CDR3 spells CASRPARAHEKLFF. Here the CDR3 DNA reads TGCGCCAGCAGGCCGGCCAGGGCCCATGAAAAACTGTTTTTT.

This clonotype was observed many times. The V and J genes are TRBV11-3 and TRBJ2-2, with D tentatively TRBD2 (5 bases). V lost 7 bases and J 4 bases, leaving 16 bases between the germline ends. In germline, CDR1 is SGHNT, CDR2 YENEEA. The CDR3 runs 15 residues. CDR3 region: CASTEPLASTGELFF. CDR3 nucleotides: TGTGCCAGCACGGAACCGCTAGCTTCCACCGGGGAGCTGTTTTTT.

This clonotype was recorded a few times. This sequence joins TRBV9 and TRBJ2-7, with D hard to call. V lost 1 base and J 0 bases, leaving 8 bases between the germline ends. The CDR3 spans 14 residues. Looked up from germline, CDR1 is SGDLS and CDR2 is YYNGEE. CDR3 amino acids: CASSVQSSSYEQYF. The CDR3 DNA is TGTGCCAGCAGCGTACAGAGCAGCTCCTACGAGCAGTACTTC.

This clonotype has ten or more counts. This chain joins TRBV29-1 and TRBJ2-1; 9 bases line up with TRBD1. The ends lost 5 bases at V and 1 base at J; junction bases unmatched: 9. The germline V gene has CDR1 SQVTM and CDR2 ANQGSEA. This CDR3 contains 16 residues. This CDR3 reads CSVYLLGTGSYNEQFF. CDR3 DNA: TGCAGCGTTTATTTACTCGGGACAGGGTCCTACAATGAGCAGTTCTTC.

The chain links TRBV7-2 to TRBJ2-7, with 9 bases fitting TRBD1. The V gene's germline CDR1 is SGHTA and CDR2 FQGNSA. Trimming took 3 bases from V and 1 from J; bases not matched to a gene: 4. The CDR3 loop spans 15 amino acids. The DNA of the CDR3 is TGTGCCAGCAGCTTCCGACAGGGGGTATCCTACGAGCAGTACTTC. Translating it yields CASSFRQGVSYEQYF. The full variable domain, rest sourced from reference TRBV7-2 and TRBJ2-7, is GAGVSQSPSNKVTEKGKDVELRCDPISGHTALYWYRQSLGQGLEFLIYFQGNSAPDKSGLPSDRFSAERTGGSVSTLTIQRTQQEDSAVYLCASSFRQGVSYEQYFGPGTRLTVT.

This clonotype was counted a few times. The chain combines TRBV5-1 with TRBJ2-7, with 9 bases lining up with TRBD2. The CDR3 sequence is 16 residues long. CDR1 and CDR2 (germline): SGHRS, YFSETQ. V was pared by 0 bases and J by 2 bases, with 6 bases of the junction left unmatched. CDR3: CASSLGPSGNTYEQYF. CDR3 coding DNA: TGCGCCAGCAGCTTGGGACCTAGCGGGAATACCTACGAGCAGTACTTC.

In DNA form, the CDR3 reads TGCAGCGTCCGAATGGGCAGCTCTAATGAAAAACTGTTTTTT. Its protein product is CSVRMGSSNEKLFF. J is TRBJ1-4 and V is TRBV29-1; D uncertain. V was shortened by 6 bases and J by 3 bases, with 14 bases between the two germline ends. The CDR3 is made up of 14 amino acids. Germline lookup yields CDR1 SQVTM and CDR2 ANQGSEA.

The chain has TRBV5-1 and TRBJ1-1; D possibly corresponds to TRBD1 (6 bases). CDR1 SGHRS and CDR2 YFSETQ come from the germline V gene. This CDR3 contains 16 residues. V shed 0 bases and J shed 1 base, with 13 bases lying between them. CDR3 in amino acids: CASSLGYRARNTEAFF. CDR3 sequence (DNA): TGCGCCAGCAGCTTGGGATACAGGGCACGGAACACTGAAGCTTTCTTT.

This chain uses TRBV29-1 with TRBJ2-1; no clear D gene. Germline CDR1 reads SQVTM; CDR2 reads ANQGSEA. The length of the CDR3 is 12 residues. V lost 8 bases and J lost 8, with 16 bases in between. The CDR3: CSHRVVIDEQFF. CDR3 sequence (DNA): TGCAGCCACCGGGTGGTAATCGATGAGCAGTTCTTC.

This clonotype was seen at least ten times. The chain carries TRBV29-1 and TRBJ2-3, with 8 nucleotides matching TRBD1. The junction had 11 bases not matched to a gene; V was cut back by 6 bases and J by 0 bases. This CDR3 contains 16 residues. Germline-derived CDR1 and CDR2 are SQVTM and ANQGSEA. The CDR3 DNA sequence: TGCAGCGTGGGAATGACCGGGACAGGTAGCACAGATACGCAGTATTTT. Protein product: CSVGMTGTGSTDTQYF.

This clonotype showed up just a few times. The CDR3 bases are TGTGCCAGCAGCATGGGACTAGCGGGACCTCCGGGGCCAACAGATACGCAGTATTTT. Translation: CASSMGLAGPPGPTDTQYF. The V call is TRBV5-6, the J call TRBJ2-3, with 13 bases identical to TRBD2. The CDR3 runs to 19 residues. Germline trimming cut 4 bases from V and 3 bases from J; bases unmatched to any gene: 14. Per germline, CDR1 SGHDT and CDR2 YYEEEE.

This clonotype was counted only a few times. V is TRBV12-3 or TRBV12-4 and J is TRBJ1-4; D remains unclear. With 0 bases removed from V and 0 bases from J, the gap between germline ends came to 5 bases. The CDR3 sequence is 15 residues long. CDR3 residues: CASSLALATNEKLFF. The CDR3 DNA is TGTGCCAGCAGTTTAGCCCTTGCAACTAATGAAAAACTGTTTTTT.

This clonotype was detected a few times. V is TRBV7-9 and J is TRBJ2-7; TRBD2 agrees at 11 bases. The CDR3 is 15 amino acids. CDR1 and CDR2 from the germline V gene are SEHNR and FQNEAQ (reference sequence). The junction had 9 bases not matched to a gene; V was cut back by 7 bases and J by 4 bases. DNA of the CDR3: TGTGCCAGCACCTGGGGGACTAGCGGTGATTACGAGCAGTACTTC. It is translated as CASTWGTSGDYEQYF.

The chain employs TRBV12-3 or TRBV12-4 and TRBJ1-1; D possibly corresponds to TRBD1 (5 bases). The CDR3 extends over 15 amino acids. V lost 4 bases to trimming and J lost 3 bases, with 15 bases between them. The CDR3 coding sequence is TGTGCCAGCAGTTCCCGGGGGACCGCGGACACTGAAGCTTTCTTT. Its translation is CASSSRGTADTEAFF.